This T cell receptor (beta chain) was profiled in a study of CXCR3-negative and CXCR3-positive naive CD8 T cells (dated by TCRdb to between 2018 and 2021). With respect to the entire study: In total, 130 million to 150 million TRB reads were obtained, which works out to roughly 1.5 +/- 0.3 million reads per library. Diversity and physicochemical repertoire analyses were performed on around ten donors pooled from two independent experiments. The TRBV-TRBJ cluster analysis covered naive subsets from 5 donors and memory cells from 3 donors. The research as a whole found: Because surface CD5, which is linked to self-reactivity in mice, was comparable between the naive subsets, TCR interaction strength was also inferred from TRB CDR3 physicochemical properties. Repertoire diversity was comparably high in both naive subsets but much lower in memory CD8+ T cells. Freshly isolated PBMCs were used for most assays because CXCR3 expression partially decreased after cryopreservation. Naive CXCR3-negative and CXCR3-positive cells from the same donor showed similar TRBV-TRBJ usage, whereas memory cells showed distinct patterns. Compared with CXCR3-negative naive cells, CXCR3-positive naive cells had TRB CDR3s with higher hydrophobicity (lower Kidera factor 4), lower energy, and higher strength and volume indices.

Based on the germline V gene, the CDR1 and CDR2 sequences are SGHRS and YFSETQ. From the cysteine through the phenylalanine, the CDR3 covers 16 amino acids. DNA is not on record. Remarks on this clonotype: Its antigen remains undetermined.

Reads for this sample came from a NextSeq 550. The Human TCR Profiling Kit (MiLaboratory) was used to prepare UMI-labeled 5' RACE TRB cDNA libraries. cDNA synthesis used the entire amount of extracted RNA, and PCR amplification then used the entire amount of cDNA produced. Libraries were prepared in parallel with an identical number of PCR cycles. Concerning the study's data processing: With a minimum of two reads required per UMI, MIGEC and MiXCR pulled out about 57,000 +/- 9,900 unique UMI-labeled TRB cDNA molecules from each library. Each library averaged 40,000 +/- 10,000 functional in-frame TRB CDR3 nucleotide clonotypes without stop codons. After downsampling to 5000 UMI-labeled TRB molecules per sample, diversity metrics, including normalized Shannon-Wiener and Chao1, were computed in VDJtools. VDJtools computed clonotype-size-weighted physicochemical properties of the central five CDR3 residues: interaction energy, strength, volume and Kidera factor 4. Reads reprocessed by TCRdb are summarized as one entry per CDR3 protein sequence, and DNA is absent. The V and J calls, along with clone size, are taken from TCRdb and not from the paper's own processing. The data table for this sample lists 6,700 or so distinct CDR3 sequences. The top ten clones comprise over 1.1% of the sample.

For each CD8+ T cell subset, flow sorting was done in triplicate, and 300,000 to 350,000 cells per subset went directly into RLT lysis buffer. To keep memory contaminants out, a stringent definition of naive CD8+ T cells was applied: CD45RO-CCR7+CD27+CD95-. Using standard density gradient centrifugation, peripheral blood mononuclear cells were isolated from buffy coats. Naive CXCR3-negative and CXCR3-positive CD8+ T cells were flow-sorted on a FACSAria III. Total RNA was extracted from sorted cells using an RNeasy Mini Kit. The sequence came from a human donor in good health. Some clones in this sample may be carry-over from other donors' samples. Sequenced material: naive CXCR3- CD8+ T cells from blood. The cell subset or site tag for this specimen amounts to: CD45RO-CCR7+CD27+CD95- naive CD8+ T cells lacking CXCR3 (TNR3-). The sequence links TRBV5-1 to TRBJ2-3; TCRdb designates TRBD1, a call that cannot be tested without DNA. For the CDR3, the sequence is CASTPPGDRETDTQYF.